This TCR beta chain stems from a study of OX40 agonist ivuxolimab in advanced cancers. With regard to the full study: Ivuxolimab was an agonistic, fully human IgG2 monoclonal antibody directed against OX40 (CD134), a costimulatory receptor. Intravenous ivuxolimab was administered to patients every 2 weeks at six dose levels: 0.01, 0.1, 0.3, 1.5, 3 and 10 mg/kg. The paper covers the monotherapy dose-escalation part of the phase I ivuxolimab trial, which included N ≈ 50 patients. A male proportion of 75% to 85% and a mean age of approximately 60 years, ranging from 23 to 79, were recorded for the dose-escalation cohort. The point of sequencing TCRbeta in the periphery was to test whether ivuxolimab changed TCR sequence diversity and drove clonal T-cell expansion. Among the roughly 50 dose-escalation patients, around 19 had hepatocellular carcinoma, 15 or so melanoma, 9 renal cell carcinoma and 9 head and neck cancer. Prior anti-PD-1, anti-PD-L1 or anti-CTLA-4 therapy was permitted, and checkpoint inhibitors had been received by around 39% of dose-escalation patients. Three dose-escalation patients achieved partial responses, one with hepatocellular carcinoma and two with cutaneous melanoma.

Points on this clone: No antigen is known for it. No base qualities exist here, and no much larger clone lies one base off it.

Patients with a history of autoimmune disease or receiving systemic immunosuppression were excluded from the trial. Peripheral blood for TCR sequencing was collected from all dose cohorts at baseline, on cycle 4 day 1, and on cycle 7 day 1. Samples came from an open-label, multicenter, first-in-human phase I dose-escalation trial of ivuxolimab. Adults with locally advanced or metastatic melanoma, renal cell, hepatocellular, or head and neck squamous cell carcinoma were enrolled in the trial. CD4+ and CD8+ T cells were sorted separately from peripheral blood before TCR sequencing. Between the V and J ends, shortened by 3 bases and 7 bases respectively, the junction contains 15 bases. The CDR3, cysteine through phenylalanine, is 15 amino acids long. The kept DNA is CDR3 alone, 45 bases in frame from the first base. The germline V gene (reference sequence) gives CDR1 as SEHNR and CDR2 as FQNEAQ. Findings and caveats that apply to the study as a whole: Low levels of normalized T-cell clonal expansion were also seen in some nonresponding patients. On average, CD8+ T cells showed more expanded clones than CD4+ T cells after ivuxolimab. Antigen specificity was not determined for the clonally expanded peripheral T cells. Clonal expansion of both CD4+ and CD8+ blood T cells was observed from baseline to week 6 at doses 0.1 to 3.0 mg/kg. Partial responders in the 0.1-3.0 mg/kg groups had among the lowest normalized peripheral clonal expansion, especially among CD8+ T cells.

Genomic DNA was isolated from the sorted cells so that the TCRbeta CDR3 region could be sequenced. The immunoSEQ Assay was used for sequencing of TCRbeta CDR3 regions. Held by TCRdb, this immuneACCESS table contains in-frame sequences only and omits some clones. Under half of the omission traces to an unresolved V gene where checked; the cause of the rest is unknown. The sample yields tens of thousands of clones; 75% to 85% were counted once. The ten largest make up around 8.2% of the sample. Sample: CD4+ or CD8+ T cells sorted from blood, taken in a trial of the OX40 agonist ivuxolimab. This chain is built from TRBV7-9 and TRBJ1-4; a weak D assignment points to TRBD1 (5 bases agree). The sequence was collected from an adult with an advanced solid tumor such as melanoma, head and neck, liver or kidney cancer. The sequenced DNA is TGTGCCAGCAGCTTCTCCCCGACAAGGGGTGAAAAACTGTTTTTT. Its coded protein is CASSFSPTRGEKLFF. When the CDR3 is completed using the reference TRBV7-9 and TRBJ1-4 genes on either side, the full variable domain is DTGVSQNPRHKITKRGQNVTFRCDPISEHNRLYWYRQTLGQGPEFLTYFQNEAQLEKSRLLSDRFSAERPKGSFSTLEIQRTEQGDSAMYLCASSFSPTRGEKLFFGSGTQLSVL.